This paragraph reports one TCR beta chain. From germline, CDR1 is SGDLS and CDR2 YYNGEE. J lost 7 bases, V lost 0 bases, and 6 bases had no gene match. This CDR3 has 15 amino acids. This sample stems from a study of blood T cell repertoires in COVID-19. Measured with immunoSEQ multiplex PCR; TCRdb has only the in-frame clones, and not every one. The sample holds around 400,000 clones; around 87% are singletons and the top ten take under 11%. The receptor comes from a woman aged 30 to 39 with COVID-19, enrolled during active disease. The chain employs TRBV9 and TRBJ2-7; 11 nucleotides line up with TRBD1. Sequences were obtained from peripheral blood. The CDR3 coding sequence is TGTGCCAGCAGCGTAGGGACAGGGGGCGAGTGGGAGCAGTACTTC. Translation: CASSVGTGGEWEQYF.